Listed below are T cell receptor beta chains from one sample, sequenced in a study of Ad26.COV2.S vaccination and SARS-CoV-2 variants. The assay was immunoSEQ multiplex PCR, and TCRdb's table has in-frame clones only and misses some. The table includes about 410,000 clones, 92% detected once. Sequenced material: peripheral blood, taken in a trial of Ad26.COV2.S vaccine versus placebo. Every receptor here comes from a person aged 18-60 years who received the Ad26.COV2.S COVID-19 vaccine or a placebo. The CDR3 runs from the conserved cysteine through the conserved F or W. The order of the fields is D gene, J gene, clone size, CDR3 length, V gene, CDR3 DNA, CDR3 protein. The D gene is left open where the match is weak. Size values are once, few and many counts, or a class for expanded clones, and some rows have none.

d_gene: NA; j_gene: TRBJ1-5; abundance: NA; len: 13; v_gene: TRBV29-1; CDR3nt: TGCAGCGTTGACTTTGGCAGCAATCAGCCCCAGCATTTT; CDR3aa: CSVDFGSNQPQHF
d_gene: NA; j_gene: TRBJ2-2; abundance: NA; len: 20; v_gene: TRBV7-6; CDR3nt: TGTGCCAGCAGCTTAGTCCCACCCGACAGGTTAGGATCTTTCACCGGGGAGCTGTTTTTT; CDR3aa: CASSLVPPDRLGSFTGELFF
d_gene: TRBD2; j_gene: TRBJ2-1; abundance: NA; len: 16; v_gene: TRBV30; CDR3nt: TGTGCCTGGAGTCCCTCTCTAGCGGGGGTAAACAATGAGCAGTTCTTC; CDR3aa: CAWSPSLAGVNNEQFF
d_gene: NA; j_gene: TRBJ2-7; abundance: few; len: 13; v_gene: TRBV7-2; CDR3nt: TGTGCCAGCAGCTTAGCCCATGGGGACGAGCAGTACTTC; CDR3aa: CASSLAHGDEQYF
d_gene: NA; j_gene: TRBJ2-7; abundance: NA; len: 11; v_gene: TRBV30; CDR3nt: TGTGCCTGGGACGGACCCTACGAGCAGTACTTC; CDR3aa: CAWDGPYEQYF
d_gene: NA; j_gene: TRBJ2-7; abundance: NA; len: 14; v_gene: TRBV6-2/TRBV6-3; CDR3nt: TGTGCCAGCAGTTATAGAATCTTAGCCTACGAGCAGTACTTC; CDR3aa: CASSYRILAYEQYF
d_gene: NA; j_gene: TRBJ2-3; abundance: NA; len: 12; v_gene: TRBV15; CDR3nt: TGTGCCACCAGCAGAGGCACAGATACGCAGTATTTT; CDR3aa: CATSRGTDTQYF
d_gene: TRBD1; j_gene: TRBJ2-7; abundance: NA; len: 17; v_gene: TRBV24-1; CDR3nt: TGTGCCACCAGTGAGTTGAACAGGGGGCTTGGCTCCTACGAGCAGTACTTC; CDR3aa: CATSELNRGLGSYEQYF
d_gene: TRBD2; j_gene: TRBJ2-5; abundance: NA; len: 16; v_gene: TRBV7-6; CDR3nt: TGTGCCAGCAGCTCTCTAGCGGGGAAGCGCCAAGAGACCCAGTACTTC; CDR3aa: CASSSLAGKRQETQYF
d_gene: TRBD1; j_gene: TRBJ1-2; abundance: NA; len: 15; v_gene: TRBV4-3; CDR3nt: TGCGCCAGCAGCCAAGATAGGACAGGAAGTACGGGCTACACCTTC; CDR3aa: CASSQDRTGSTGYTF
d_gene: NA; j_gene: TRBJ2-2; abundance: NA; len: 19; v_gene: TRBV5-3; CDR3nt: TGTGCCAGAAGAACAAACCGGGACAAGCAAGAACCGAACACCGGGGAGCTGTTTTTT; CDR3aa: CARRTNRDKQEPNTGELFF
d_gene: TRBD2; j_gene: TRBJ2-3; abundance: NA; len: 19; v_gene: TRBV28; CDR3nt: TGTGCCAGCAGTTTATATGGACTAGCGGGGGCGCCGTCCACAGATACGCAGTATTTT; CDR3aa: CASSLYGLAGAPSTDTQYF
d_gene: NA; j_gene: TRBJ1-4; abundance: NA; len: 17; v_gene: TRBV25-1; CDR3nt: TGTGCCAGCAGTGAAGCAGGGTTTGGAGCAACTAATGAAAAACTGTTTTTT; CDR3aa: CASSEAGFGATNEKLFF
d_gene: NA; j_gene: TRBJ1-1; abundance: NA; len: 19; v_gene: TRBV7-9; CDR3nt: TGTGCCAGCAGCTTAGCCCGCCTGAGGGACAATGGACAGTACACTGAAGCTTTCTTT; CDR3aa: CASSLARLRDNGQYTEAFF
d_gene: TRBD2; j_gene: TRBJ2-5; abundance: NA; len: 15; v_gene: TRBV4-1; CDR3nt: TGCGCCAGCAGCCAAGGACTAGCGCCACAAGAGACCCAGTACTTC; CDR3aa: CASSQGLAPQETQYF